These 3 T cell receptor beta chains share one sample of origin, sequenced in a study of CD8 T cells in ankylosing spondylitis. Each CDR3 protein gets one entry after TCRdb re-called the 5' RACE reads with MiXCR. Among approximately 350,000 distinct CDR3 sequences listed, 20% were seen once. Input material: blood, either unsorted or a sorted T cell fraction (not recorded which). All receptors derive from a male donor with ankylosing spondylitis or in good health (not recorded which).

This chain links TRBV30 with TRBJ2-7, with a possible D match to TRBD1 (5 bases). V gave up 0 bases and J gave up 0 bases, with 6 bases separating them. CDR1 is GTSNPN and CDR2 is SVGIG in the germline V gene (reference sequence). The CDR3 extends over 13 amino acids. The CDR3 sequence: CAWSVRASYEQYF. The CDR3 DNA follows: TGTGCCTGGAGTGTCAGGGCCTCCTACGAGCAGTACTTC. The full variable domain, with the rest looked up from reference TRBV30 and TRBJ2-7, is SQTIHQWPATLVQPVGSPLSLECTVEGTSNPNLYWYRQAAGRGLQLLFYSVGIGQISSEVPQNLSASRPQDRQFILSSKKLLLSDSGFYLCAWSVRASYEQYFGPGTRLTVT.

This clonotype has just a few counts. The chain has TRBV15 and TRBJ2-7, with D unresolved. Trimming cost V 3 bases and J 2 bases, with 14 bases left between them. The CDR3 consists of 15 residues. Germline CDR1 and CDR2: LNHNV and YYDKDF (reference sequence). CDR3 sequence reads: CATSSGPTGPYEQYF. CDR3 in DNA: TGTGCCACCAGCAGCGGACCGACGGGTCCCTACGAGCAGTACTTC.

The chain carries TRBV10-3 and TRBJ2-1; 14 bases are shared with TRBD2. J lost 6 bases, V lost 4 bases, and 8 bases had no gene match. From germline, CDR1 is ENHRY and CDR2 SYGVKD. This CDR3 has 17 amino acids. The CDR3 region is CAISGGTSGGLTNEQFF. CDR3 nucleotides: TGTGCCATCAGTGGGGGGACTAGCGGGGGCTTGACCAATGAGCAGTTCTTC.